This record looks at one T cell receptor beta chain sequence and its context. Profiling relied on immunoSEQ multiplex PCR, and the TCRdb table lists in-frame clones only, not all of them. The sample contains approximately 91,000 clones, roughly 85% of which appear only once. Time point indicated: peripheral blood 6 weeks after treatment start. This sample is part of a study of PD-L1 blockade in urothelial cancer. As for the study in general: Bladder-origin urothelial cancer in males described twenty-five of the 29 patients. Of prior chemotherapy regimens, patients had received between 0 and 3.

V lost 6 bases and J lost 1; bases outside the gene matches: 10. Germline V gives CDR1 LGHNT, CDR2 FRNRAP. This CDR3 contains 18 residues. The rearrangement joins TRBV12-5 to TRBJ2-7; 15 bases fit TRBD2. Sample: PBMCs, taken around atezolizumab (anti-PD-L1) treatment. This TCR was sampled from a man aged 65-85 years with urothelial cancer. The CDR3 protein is CASGWTSGRASHSYEQYF. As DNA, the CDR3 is TGTGCTAGTGGGTGGACTAGCGGGAGGGCCTCCCATTCCTACGAGCAGTACTTC.